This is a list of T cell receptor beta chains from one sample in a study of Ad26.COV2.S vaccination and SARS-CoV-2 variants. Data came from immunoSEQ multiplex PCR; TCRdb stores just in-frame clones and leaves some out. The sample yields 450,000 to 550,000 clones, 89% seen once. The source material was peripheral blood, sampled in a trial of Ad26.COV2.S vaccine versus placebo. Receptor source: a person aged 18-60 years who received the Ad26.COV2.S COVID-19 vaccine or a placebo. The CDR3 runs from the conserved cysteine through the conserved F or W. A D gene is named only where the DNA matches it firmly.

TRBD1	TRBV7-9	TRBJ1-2	TGTGCCAGCAGCAAGGGGGACAGCCTTCTATATGGCTACACCTTC	CASSKGDSLLYGYTF
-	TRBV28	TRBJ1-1	TGTGCCAGCAGTCTATACGGGACGGCGAACACTGAAGCTTTCTTT	CASSLYGTANTEAFF
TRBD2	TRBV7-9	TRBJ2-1	TGTGCCAGCAGCTTACAGACTAGCGGAGACAATGAGCAGTTCTTC	CASSLQTSGDNEQFF
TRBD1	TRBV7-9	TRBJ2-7	TGTGCCAGCAGCCGTGGGACAGGGGTGGGCGAGCAGTACTTC	CASSRGTGVGEQYF
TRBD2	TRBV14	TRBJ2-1	TGTGCCAGCAGCCAAGCCCTGGGACTAGCGGGAGCTGGTGAGCAGTTCTTC	CASSQALGLAGAGEQFF
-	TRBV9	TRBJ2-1	TGTGCCAGCAGCGGGGAAGGTAAAACCTACAATGAGCAGTTCTTC	CASSGEGKTYNEQFF
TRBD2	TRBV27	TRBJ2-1	TGTGCCAGCAGTTCCCCCCGAACGGGACTAGCGGGAGGGTACCAGTTCTTC	CASSSPRTGLAGGYQFF
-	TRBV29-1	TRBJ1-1	TGCAGCGTTGAATCGGGGGGACGGAACACTGAAGCTTTCTTT	CSVESGGRNTEAFF
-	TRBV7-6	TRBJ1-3	TGTGCCAGCAGCTTTTTATCGGCCGGGGCGAACGGAAACACCATATATTTT	CASSFLSAGANGNTIYF
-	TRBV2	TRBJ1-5	TGTGCCAGCAGTGCCGGGAGGGGACTCAATCAGCCCCAGCATTTT	CASSAGRGLNQPQHF
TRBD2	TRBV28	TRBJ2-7	TGTGCCAGCAGTTTGGCGCGGACTAGCGGGAGTTTGTACGAGCAGTACTTC	CASSLARTSGSLYEQYF
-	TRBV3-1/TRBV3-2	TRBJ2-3	TGTGCCAGCAGCCAAGGACTAGTTTTAAAGGGGACAGATACGCAGTATTTT	CASSQGLVLKGTDTQYF
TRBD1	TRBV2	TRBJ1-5	TGTGCCAGCAGTGGGACAGGGGGCTCGAATCAGCCCCAGCATTTT	CASSGTGGSNQPQHF